This T cell receptor beta chain originates from a study of T cells in Graves' hyperthyroidism and ophthalmopathy. CDR3 size: 17 residues. Germline-derived CDR1 and CDR2 are LGHDT and YNNKEL (reference sequence). The trim removed 8 bases at V and 0 bases at J, leaving 12 bases unmatched. The investigators amplified TCR beta CDR3 regions from RNA transcripts. With the HTBI primer set, the TCR CDR3 went through a first round of RT-PCR. MiXCR was run by TCRdb on the multiplex PCR reads, yielding one entry per CDR3 protein. The repertoire holds around 620,000 distinct CDR3 sequences, about 17% seen once, with less than 4.5% in the top ten.

This TCR was recovered from a woman in her twenties or thirties with Graves' hyperthyroidism. The chain is built from TRBV3-1 and TRBJ2-2; TRBD2 matches 7 bases. The sequencing sample was made of blood. The CDR3, as DNA: TGTGCCAGCGGTCCCACCTGGGGACTACCGAACACCGGGGAGCTGTTTTTT. This sequence encodes CASGPTWGLPNTGELFF.